The 9 T cell receptor beta chains presented below share a single source sample, sequenced in a study of PD-L1 blockade in urothelial cancer. Clones were sequenced by immunoSEQ multiplex PCR, and TCRdb holds only the in-frame ones, with some missing. The sample comprises some 110,000 clones, approximately 90% of which are singletons, and approximately 3.8% rests with the top ten. The time point here: peripheral blood 6 weeks after treatment start. Sequenced here: PBMCs, sampled around atezolizumab (anti-PD-L1) treatment. These receptors were collected from a man aged 60 to 75 with urothelial cancer.

The CDR3 sequence: CASSQDPGRGHGYTF. The CDR3 nucleotides read TGCGCCAGCAGCCAAGATCCCGGCAGGGGGCATGGCTACACCTTC. The V call is TRBV4-1, the J call TRBJ1-2; the match to TRBD1 covers 8 bases. Germline lookup yields CDR1 MGHRA and CDR2 YSYEKL. V gave up 0 bases and J gave up 6 bases; unmatched junction bases: 6. There are 15 residues in the CDR3.

The chain uses TRBV20-1 and TRBJ1-5, with D uncertain. Trimming took 5 bases from V and 4 from J, leaving 6 bases between them. Germline CDR1 reads DFQATT; CDR2 reads SNEGSKA (reference sequence). The CDR3 is made up of 11 amino acids. Here the CDR3 reads CSASINQPQHF. For the CDR3, the DNA is TGCAGTGCTTCCATTAATCAGCCCCAGCATTTT.

The chain couples TRBV9 to TRBJ2-3, with 15 nucleotides matching TRBD2. Germline trimming cut 4 bases from V and 4 bases from J; bases unmatched to any gene: 7. Germline V gives CDR1 SGDLS, CDR2 YYNGEE. The CDR3 is 17 amino acids. CDR3 sequence reads: CASSPGLAGGVADTQYF. In DNA form, the CDR3 reads TGTGCCAGCAGCCCCGGACTAGCGGGGGGGGTGGCAGATACGCAGTATTTT.

The chain employs TRBV6-1 and TRBJ1-1; possibly TRBD1 for D (6 bases). Germline loops: CDR1 MNHNS, CDR2 SASEGT. V was trimmed by 3 bases and J by 6 bases, leaving 11 bases between them. The length of the CDR3 is 13 residues. DNA of the CDR3: TGTGCCAGCAGTGAGGACAGAGGAGCTGAAGCTTTCTTT. It yields the protein CASSEDRGAEAFF.

The V call is TRBV5-1, the J call TRBJ2-4, with TRBD2 matching 8 bases. With 2 bases clipped from V and 4 bases from J, the junction kept 8 bases outside the gene matches. This CDR3 spans 16 amino acids. CDR1 and CDR2 from the germline V gene are SGHRS and YFSETQ. The CDR3 reads CASSLSPGLDKNIQYF. CDR3 bases: TGCGCCAGCAGCTTAAGTCCGGGACTAGATAAAAACATTCAGTACTTC.

This chain links TRBV5-1 with TRBJ2-7, with D uncertain. The CDR3 extends over 15 amino acids. With 5 bases removed from V and 7 bases from J, the gap between germline ends came to 22 bases. Germline V gives CDR1 SGHRS, CDR2 YFSETQ. The CDR3 protein is CASRVVGERLGEQYF. CDR3 DNA sequence: TGCGCCAGCAGGGTAGTAGGAGAGAGGCTTGGAGAGCAGTACTTC. Combining the CDR3 with reference TRBV5-1 and TRBJ2-7 gives the whole variable domain KAGVTQTPRYLIKTRGQQVTLSCSPISGHRSVSWYQQTPGQGLQFLFEYFSETQRNKGNFPGRFSGRQFSNSRSEMNVSTLELGDSALYLCASRVVGERLGEQYFGPGTRLTVT.

The chain recombines TRBV5-5 with TRBJ2-7, with 11 bases lining up with TRBD2. The trim removed 4 bases at V and 5 bases at J, leaving 8 bases unmatched. Germline V gene lookup returns CDR1 SGHKS and CDR2 YYEKEE (reference sequence). The CDR3 has 15 amino acids. DNA for the CDR3: TGTGCCAGCAGCCCACAGGGGACTAGCGGCGACGAGCAGTACTTC. It yields the protein CASSPQGTSGDEQYF.

The chain couples TRBV29-1 to TRBJ2-7; D perhaps matches TRBD1 (6 bases). Trimming left V 4 bases short and J 1 base short, with 29 bases between. This CDR3 is 19 amino acids long. Germline values: CDR1 SQVTM, CDR2 ANQGSEA. The CDR3 DNA reads as TGCAGCGTTGTTAGCCGGGCAGAGAACAGGGCGAACATATCCTACGAGCAGTACTTC. Encoded protein: CSVVSRAENRANISYEQYF.

V and J are TRBV6-5 and TRBJ1-5; maybe TRBD1 (6 bases). This CDR3 comprises 15 residues. Trimming removed 8 bases from V and 4 bases from J, with 18 bases in between. Germline values: CDR1 MNHEY, CDR2 SVGAGI. For the CDR3, the DNA is TGTGCCAGCGGCCCAACAGGGACGAGAAATCAGCCCCAGCATTTT. Its protein product is CASGPTGTRNQPQHF.